This T cell receptor (beta chain) was documented in a study of T-cell memory formation after mild COVID-19. Study background: Clusters were largely donor specific. General study findings and limits: Among clones contracting day 15 to 85, CD4/CD8 was balanced, whereas later expanders leaned CD4+. Pre-infection memory carried some responding clones, suggesting that cross-reactive memory joined.

Turning to this clonotype: What it binds is not known.

Germline lookup yields CDR1 LNHNV and CDR2 YYDKDF (reference sequence). CDR3 length: 15 amino acids. V lost 4 bases to trimming and J lost 1 base; unmatched junction nucleotides: 2. Constant-segment primers served in 5'RACE that generated TCR alpha and TCR beta cDNA libraries bearing sample barcodes and UMIs. TCRdb re-called the 5' RACE reads with MiXCR, one entry per CDR3 protein. The table includes 200,000 to 300,000 distinct CDR3 sequences, approximately 9% detected once. The sequence was collected from a man in his late teens or twenties who had mild COVID-19 (a few samples of this study predate the infection). Cell type and time point are not known. The sequencing input was PBMCs or a T cell subset sorted from them (not recorded which). The chain uses TRBV15 and TRBJ2-2; 8 nucleotides line up with TRBD2. CDR3 coding DNA: TGTGCCACCAGCAAGGGACTAGAGAACACCGGGGAGCTGTTTTTT. Translated: CATSKGLENTGELFF.